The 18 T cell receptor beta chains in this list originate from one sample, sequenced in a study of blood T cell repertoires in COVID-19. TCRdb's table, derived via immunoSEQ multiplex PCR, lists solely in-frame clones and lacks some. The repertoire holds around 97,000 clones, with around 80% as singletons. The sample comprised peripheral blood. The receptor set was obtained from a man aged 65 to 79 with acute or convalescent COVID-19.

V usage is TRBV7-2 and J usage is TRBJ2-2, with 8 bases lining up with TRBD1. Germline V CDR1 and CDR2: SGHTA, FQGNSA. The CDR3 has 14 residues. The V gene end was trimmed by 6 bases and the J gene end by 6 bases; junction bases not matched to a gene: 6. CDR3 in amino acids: CASSRQGTAGELFF. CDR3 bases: TGTGCCAGCAGTCGACAGGGGACGGCCGGGGAGCTGTTTTTT.

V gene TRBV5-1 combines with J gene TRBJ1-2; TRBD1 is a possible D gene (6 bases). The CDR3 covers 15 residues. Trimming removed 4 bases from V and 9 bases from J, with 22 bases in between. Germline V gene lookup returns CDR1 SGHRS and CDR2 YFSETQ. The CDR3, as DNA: TGCGCCAGCAGCCCGGGGACACGGATTGGGAGTCGCTACACCTTC. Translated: CASSPGTRIGSRYTF.

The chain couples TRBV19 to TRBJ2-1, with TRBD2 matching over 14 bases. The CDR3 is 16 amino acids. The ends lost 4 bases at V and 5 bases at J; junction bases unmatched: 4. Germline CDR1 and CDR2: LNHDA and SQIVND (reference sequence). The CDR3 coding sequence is TGTGCCAGTAGTACTCTGGGACTAGCGGGGGACAATGAGCAGTTCTTC. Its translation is CASSTLGLAGDNEQFF.

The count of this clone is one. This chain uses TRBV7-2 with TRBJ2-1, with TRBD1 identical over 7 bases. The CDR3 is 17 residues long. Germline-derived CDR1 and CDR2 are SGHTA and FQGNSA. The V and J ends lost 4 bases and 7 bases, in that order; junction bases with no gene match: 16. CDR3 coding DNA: TGTGCCAGCAGCTCAGTCCCGACAGGGTTTTTTCGGAATGAGCAGTTCTTC. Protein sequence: CASSSVPTGFFRNEQFF.

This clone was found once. CDR3 nucleotide sequence: TGTGCCAGCAGTGAGCCCGACAGGTTAAATTCACCCCTCCACTTT. This encodes CASSEPDRLNSPLHF. This chain uses TRBV25-1 with TRBJ1-6, with D perhaps TRBD1 (6 bases). Deletions cut 3 bases from V and 7 bases from J, with 13 bases between. Germline V lookup: CDR1 MGHDK, CDR2 SYGVNS. The CDR3 has 15 amino acids.

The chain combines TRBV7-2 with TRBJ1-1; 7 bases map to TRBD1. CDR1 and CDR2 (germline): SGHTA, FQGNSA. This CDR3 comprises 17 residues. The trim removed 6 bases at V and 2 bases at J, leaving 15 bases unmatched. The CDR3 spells CASRPGPAGTVNTEAFF. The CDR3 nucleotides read TGTGCCAGCAGACCGGGTCCCGCAGGGACAGTTAACACTGAAGCTTTCTTT.

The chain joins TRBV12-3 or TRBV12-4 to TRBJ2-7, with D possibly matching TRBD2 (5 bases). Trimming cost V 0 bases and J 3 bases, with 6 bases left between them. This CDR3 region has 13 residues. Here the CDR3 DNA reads TGTGCCAGCAGTTTAGCGGGAGTCTACGAGCAGTACTTC. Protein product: CASSLAGVYEQYF.

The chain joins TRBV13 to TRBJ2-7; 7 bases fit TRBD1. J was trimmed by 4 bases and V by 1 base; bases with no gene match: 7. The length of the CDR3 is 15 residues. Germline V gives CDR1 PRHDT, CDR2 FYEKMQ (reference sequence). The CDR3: CASSLVPSDRYEQYF. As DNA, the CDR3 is TGTGCCAGCAGCTTAGTCCCCTCGGACAGGTACGAGCAGTACTTC.

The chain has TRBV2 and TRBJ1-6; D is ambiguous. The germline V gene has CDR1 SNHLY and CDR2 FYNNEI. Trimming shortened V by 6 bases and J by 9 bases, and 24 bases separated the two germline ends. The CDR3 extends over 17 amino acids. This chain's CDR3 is CASRDPSGEVLRSPLHF. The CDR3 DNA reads TGTGCCAGCAGGGACCCCTCTGGGGAGGTCTTGCGTTCACCCCTCCACTTT.

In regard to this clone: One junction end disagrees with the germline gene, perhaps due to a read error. CDR3 residues: CASRTRGSYNGQFF. The CDR3 nucleotides are TGTGCCAGCAGGACCAGGGGTTCCTACAATGGGCAGTTCTTC. The chain joins TRBV5-6 to TRBJ2-1; tentatively, D is TRBD1 (6 bases). The germline V gene encodes CDR1 SGHDT and CDR2 YYEEEE. This CDR3 comprises 14 residues.

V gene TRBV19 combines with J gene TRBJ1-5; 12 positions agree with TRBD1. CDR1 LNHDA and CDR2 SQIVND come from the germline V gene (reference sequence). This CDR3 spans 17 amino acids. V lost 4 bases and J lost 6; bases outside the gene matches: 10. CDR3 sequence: CASSNLGGTGGFQPQHF. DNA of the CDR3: TGTGCCAGTAGTAACTTAGGGGGGACAGGGGGCTTTCAGCCCCAGCATTTT.

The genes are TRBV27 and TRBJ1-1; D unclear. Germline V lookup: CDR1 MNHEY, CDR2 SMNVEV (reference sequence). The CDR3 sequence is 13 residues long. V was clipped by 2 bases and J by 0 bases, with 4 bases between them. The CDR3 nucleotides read TGTGCCAGCAGTTTAGTTATGAACACTGAAGCTTTCTTT. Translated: CASSLVMNTEAFF.

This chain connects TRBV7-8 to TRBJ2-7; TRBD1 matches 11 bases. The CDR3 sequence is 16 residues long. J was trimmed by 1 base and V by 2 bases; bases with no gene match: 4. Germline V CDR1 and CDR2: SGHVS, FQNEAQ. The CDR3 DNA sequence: TGTGCCAGCAGCTTATGGGGGACAGGGGGATCCTACGAGCAGTACTTC. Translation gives CASSLWGTGGSYEQYF.

The CDR3 nucleotides read TGTGCCAGCAGCTTTCAGGGGGCGCGGGAAAAACTGTTTTTT. Amino acid sequence: CASSFQGAREKLFF. The rearrangement links TRBV11-2 to TRBJ1-4, with 8 bases fitting TRBD1. The CDR3 is 14 amino acids. CDR1 and CDR2 from the germline V gene are SGHAT and FQNNGV. V gave up 3 bases and J gave up 8 bases; unmatched junction bases: 5.

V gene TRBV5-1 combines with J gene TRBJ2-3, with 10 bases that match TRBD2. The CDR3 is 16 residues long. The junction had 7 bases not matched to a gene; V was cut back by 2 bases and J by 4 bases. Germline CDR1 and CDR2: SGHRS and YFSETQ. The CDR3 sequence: CASSFGERGGSDTQYF. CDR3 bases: TGCGCCAGCAGCTTTGGCGAGCGGGGGGGCTCAGATACGCAGTATTTT.

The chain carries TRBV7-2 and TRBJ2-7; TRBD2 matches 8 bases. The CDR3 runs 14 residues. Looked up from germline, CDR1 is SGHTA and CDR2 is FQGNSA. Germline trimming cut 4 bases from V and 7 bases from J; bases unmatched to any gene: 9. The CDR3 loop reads CASSSVAGSWEQYF. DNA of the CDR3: TGTGCCAGCAGCTCCGTAGCGGGGAGTTGGGAGCAGTACTTC. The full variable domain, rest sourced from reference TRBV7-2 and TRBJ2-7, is GAGVSQSPSNKVTEKGKDVELRCDPISGHTALYWYRQSLGQGLEFLIYFQGNSAPDKSGLPSDRFSAERTGGSVSTLTIQRTQQEDSAVYLCASSSVAGSWEQYFGPGTRLTVT.

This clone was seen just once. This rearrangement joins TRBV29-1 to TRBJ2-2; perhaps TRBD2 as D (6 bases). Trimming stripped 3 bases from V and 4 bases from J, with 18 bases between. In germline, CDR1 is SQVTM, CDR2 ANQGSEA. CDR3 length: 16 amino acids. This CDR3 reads CSVDVSGRRGTGELFF. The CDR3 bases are TGCAGCGTTGACGTGAGCGGGCGGCGGGGCACCGGGGAGCTGTTTTTT.

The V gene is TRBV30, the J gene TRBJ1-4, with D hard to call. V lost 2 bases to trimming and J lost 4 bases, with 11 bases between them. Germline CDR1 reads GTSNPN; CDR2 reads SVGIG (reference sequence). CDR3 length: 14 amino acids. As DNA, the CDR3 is TGTGCCTGGAGTCGTCCGGACTTTAATGAAAAACTGTTTTTT. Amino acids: CAWSRPDFNEKLFF.